This T cell receptor beta chain was profiled in a study of OX40 agonist ivuxolimab in advanced cancers. For the study at large: From about 23 to 85 years was the age range, with a mean of around 57 years, and over 80% were male. Findings and limits, study-wide: Both blood CD4+ and CD8+ T cells showed clonal growth by week 6 at 0.1 to 3.0 mg/kg. It was also the case that some nonresponders had low normalized T-cell clonal expansion.

Germline values: CDR1 LNHNV, CDR2 YYDKDF (reference sequence). Trimming shortened V by 7 bases and J by 7 bases, and 10 bases separated the two germline ends. The CDR3 is made up of 12 amino acids. Patients with autoimmune history or systemic immunosuppression were excluded. Measured with immunoSEQ multiplex PCR; TCRdb has only the in-frame clones, and not every one. This repertoire shows roughly 48,000 clones, about 83% found once; its top ten account for approximately 1.1%. A remark on this clone: Its antigen is unidentified.

The chain carries TRBV15 and TRBJ2-2; D tentatively fits TRBD1 or TRBD2 (5 bases each). This specimen was CD4+ or CD8+ T cells sorted from blood, taken in a trial of the OX40 agonist ivuxolimab. This TCR derives from an adult with an advanced solid tumor such as melanoma, head and neck, liver or kidney cancer. The CDR3: CATNEGRGELFF. The CDR3, as DNA: TGTGCCACCAACGAGGGGCGCGGGGAGCTGTTTTTT.